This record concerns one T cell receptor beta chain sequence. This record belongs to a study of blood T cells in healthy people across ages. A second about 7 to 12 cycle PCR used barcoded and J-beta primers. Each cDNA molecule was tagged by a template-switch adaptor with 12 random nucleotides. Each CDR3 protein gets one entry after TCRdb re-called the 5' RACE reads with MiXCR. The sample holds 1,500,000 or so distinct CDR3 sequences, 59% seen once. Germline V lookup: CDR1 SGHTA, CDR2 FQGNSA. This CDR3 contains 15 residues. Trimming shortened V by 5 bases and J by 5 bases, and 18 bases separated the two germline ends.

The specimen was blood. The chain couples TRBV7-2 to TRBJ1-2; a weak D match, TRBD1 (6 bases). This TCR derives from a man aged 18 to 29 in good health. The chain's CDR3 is CASSPRAGAQYGYTF. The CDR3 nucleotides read TGTGCCAGCAGCCCCCGTGCGGGGGCGCAATATGGCTACACCTTC.